What follows are 18 T cell receptor beta chains derived from one specimen sequenced in a study of cytomegalovirus exposure and HLA in healthy donors. Libraries were prepared by immunoSEQ multiplex PCR; TCRdb keeps only in-frame clonotypes and omits some of them. The profile shows 250,000 to 350,000 clones, roughly 89% of them singletons. Sequencing was performed on PBMCs. These receptor sequences come from a woman aged 18-29 years in good health and CMV-seronegative.

In DNA form, the CDR3 reads TGCGCCAGCAGCCAAGACTTTCAGGAGGGCACTGAAGCTTTCTTT. Protein: CASSQDFQEGTEAFF. The chain links TRBV4-3 to TRBJ1-1; no clear D. Germline V lookup: CDR1 LGHNA, CDR2 YSLEER. V was pared by 0 bases and J by 4 bases, with 12 bases between. The CDR3 has 15 residues.

The gene calls are TRBV27 and TRBJ2-7; 7 bases are a match to TRBD2. V was pared by 2 bases and J by 3 bases, with 7 bases of the junction left unmatched. Looked up from germline, CDR1 is MNHEY and CDR2 is SMNVEV (reference sequence). The CDR3 is 15 residues long. The CDR3 DNA reads TGTGCCAGCAGTTTAGGTCCGGGAGGAGGCTACGAGCAGTACTTC. Translating gives CASSLGPGGGYEQYF.

The chain uses TRBV5-4 and TRBJ2-7; D unresolved. CDR1 and CDR2 (germline): SGHNT, YYREEE (reference sequence). The CDR3 extends over 11 amino acids. Trimming took 3 bases from V and 4 from J, leaving 5 bases between them. The CDR3 DNA is TGTGCCAGCAGCTCTCAGTACGAGCAGTACTTC. This translates into CASSSQYEQYF.

The rearrangement links TRBV5-6 to TRBJ1-5, with a possible D match to TRBD1 (6 bases). The CDR3 runs to 14 residues. V was clipped by 1 base and J by 2 bases, with 7 bases between them. Germline V gene sequence: CDR1 SGHDT, CDR2 YYEEEE. The DNA for the CDR3 is TGTGCCAGCAGCTTGAGACAGGGCAATCAGCCCCAGCATTTT. Residues: CASSLRQGNQPQHF.

The chain employs TRBV7-2 and TRBJ2-4; TRBD2 agrees at 13 bases. The V gene end was trimmed by 7 bases and the J gene end by 11 bases; junction bases not matched to a gene: 11. This CDR3 region has 15 residues. Germline lookup yields CDR1 SGHTA and CDR2 FQGNSA. This CDR3 reads CASTETSGRPAVQYF. CDR3 nucleotides: TGTGCCAGCACCGAGACTAGCGGGAGGCCTGCGGTTCAGTACTTC.

The chain has TRBV9 and TRBJ2-2, with D perhaps matching TRBD2 (5 bases). This CDR3 contains 16 residues. The germline CDR1 and CDR2 sequences are SGDLS and YYNGEE. Between the trimmed V and J ends, which lost 0 bases and 2 bases, there was a span of 11 bases. The CDR3 region has the DNA TGTGCCAGCAGCGTAGCTGGCGGACTCAACACCGGGGAGCTGTTTTTT. It yields the protein CASSVAGGLNTGELFF.

J is TRBJ2-7 and V is TRBV9; 9 bases map to TRBD1. Trimming took 0 bases from V and 3 from J; bases not matched to a gene: 7. From germline, CDR1 is SGDLS and CDR2 YYNGEE. CDR3 length: 16 residues. Here the CDR3 reads CASSVVLTDRGYEQYF. CDR3 nucleotide sequence: TGTGCCAGCAGCGTAGTTCTTACGGACAGGGGCTACGAGCAGTACTTC.

The V gene is TRBV18, the J gene TRBJ1-5; D remains ambiguous. The germline V gene encodes CDR1 KGHSH and CDR2 LQKENI. With 3 bases removed from V and 2 bases from J, the gap between germline ends came to 8 bases. The CDR3 consists of 14 residues. The CDR3, as DNA: TGTGCCAGCTCACCCGGGATAGGCAATCAGCCCCAGCATTTT. As protein: CASSPGIGNQPQHF. Filled out from reference TRBV18 and TRBJ1-5, the complete variable domain reads NAGVMQNPRHLVRRRGQEARLRCSPMKGHSHVYWYRQLPEEGLKFMVYLQKENIIDESGMPKERFSAEFPKEGPSILRIQQVVRGDSAAYFCASSPGIGNQPQHFGDGTRLSIL.

In this sample, this clone turned up once. The chain recombines TRBV5-1 with TRBJ2-7; D not certain. The germline V gene encodes CDR1 SGHRS and CDR2 YFSETQ. This CDR3 region has 12 residues. The ends were cut back, 0 bases at V and 3 bases at J, with 4 bases in the middle. This chain's CDR3 is CASSLGGYEQYF. CDR3 DNA: TGCGCCAGCAGCTTGGGAGGCTACGAGCAGTACTTC.

V is TRBV2 and J is TRBJ2-5, with 7 bases lining up with TRBD2. Per germline, CDR1 SNHLY and CDR2 FYNNEI. V dropped 9 bases and J dropped 5; count of bases not matched to a gene: 18. This CDR3 has 16 amino acids. CDR3 nucleotides: TGTGCCAGTCGGGGGGAAGGCCGCTCCGAGGGGGAGACCCAGTACTTC. It specifies CASRGEGRSEGETQYF.

V gene TRBV18 combines with J gene TRBJ1-2; 8 nucleotides match TRBD1. The CDR3 runs 17 residues. Germline V gene data show CDR1 as KGHSH and CDR2 as LQKENI. The V segment lost 1 base and the J segment 4 bases; nucleotides outside the gene matches: 11. CDR3 nucleotides: TGTGCCAGCTCACCACTAGAAATCCGGACAGGGCCCTATGGCTACACCTTC. Residues: CASSPLEIRTGPYGYTF.

This chain uses TRBV2 with TRBJ2-2; D is uncertain. Trimming took 10 bases from V and 4 from J, leaving 10 bases between them. There are 12 residues in the CDR3. CDR1 and CDR2 (germline): SNHLY, FYNNEI. CDR3 nucleotides: TGTGCCACGTCGGTCGTCACCGGGGAGCTGTTTTTT. Translated, it gives CATSVVTGELFF. Filled out from reference TRBV2 and TRBJ2-2, the complete variable domain reads EPEVTQTPSHQVTQMGQEVILRCVPISNHLYFYWYRQILGQKVEFLVSFYNNEISEKSEIFDDQFSVERPDGSNFTLKIRSTKLEDSAMYFCATSVVTGELFFGEGSRLTVL.

This clone appeared a few times. The chain joins TRBV13 to TRBJ2-3; TRBD2 aligns across 14 bases. This CDR3 has 17 residues. The V gene end was trimmed by 2 bases and the J gene end by 5 bases; junction bases not matched to a gene: 6. Germline V CDR1 and CDR2: PRHDT, FYEKMQ (reference sequence). The CDR3 DNA reads TGTGCCAGCAGCTTATCCCCGGGACTAGCGGGAGAAGATACGCAGTATTTT. Translation gives CASSLSPGLAGEDTQYF.

The V call is TRBV15, the J call TRBJ1-3, with TRBD1 as a possible D gene (5 bases). This CDR3 comprises 15 residues. Germline CDR1 is LNHNV and CDR2 is YYDKDF (reference sequence). Trimming removed 0 bases at V and 0 bases at J, with 6 bases between. CDR3 in amino acids: CATSRDQGSGNTIYF. The CDR3 bases are TGTGCCACCAGCAGAGACCAGGGCTCTGGAAACACCATATATTTT.

The CDR3 DNA is TGCGCCAGCCGGGACACCGCCACAGATACGCAGTATTTT. Translation gives CASRDTATDTQYF. The chain couples TRBV5-1 to TRBJ2-3; TRBD1 is a possible D gene (6 bases). This CDR3 has 13 amino acids. With 7 bases removed from V and 2 bases from J, the gap between germline ends came to 11 bases. Germline V CDR1 and CDR2: SGHRS, YFSETQ.

This clone was seen a handful of times. V and J are TRBV11-2 and TRBJ2-7, with D uncertain. The CDR3 runs 12 residues. Germline V CDR1 and CDR2: SGHAT, FQNNGV. Trimming stripped 5 bases from V and 5 bases from J, with 10 bases between. CDR3 sequence reads: CASSRPVHEQYF. CDR3 nucleotide sequence: TGTGCCAGCAGCCGTCCGGTCCACGAGCAGTACTTC.

This clone was seen just once. The rearrangement links TRBV4-3 to TRBJ2-2; 7 bases are a match to TRBD2. The CDR3 runs 18 residues. Looked up from germline, CDR1 is LGHNA and CDR2 is YSLEER. With V trimmed by 2 bases and J by 5 bases, 14 bases remained unmatched. The CDR3 here is CASSQKALAGRGTGELFF. CDR3 nucleotides: TGCGCCAGCAGCCAAAAGGCCCTTGCGGGGAGGGGAACCGGGGAGCTGTTTTTT.

The V and J genes are TRBV7-7 and TRBJ2-7, with 9 bases fitting TRBD2. Trimming cost V 5 bases and J 2 bases; bases outside gene matches: 7. This CDR3 comprises 15 residues. Germline V gives CDR1 SSHAT, CDR2 FNYEAQ (reference sequence). Here the CDR3 DNA reads TGTGCCAGCAGCCCCGGGGCGGGAGGGCCCTACGAGCAGTACTTC. It is translated as CASSPGAGGPYEQYF.